The clone carrying this TCR beta chain was observed once. Its antigen is not identified. The sample belongs to a study of blood T cells in healthy people across ages. Then a second PCR, running roughly 7 to 11 cycles, was carried out with a sample-barcoded 5' primer and a J-beta primer mix. Each single sample gave us at least 2.5 million CDR3-containing paired-end reads. TCRdb re-called the 5' RACE reads with MiXCR, one entry per CDR3 protein. This table has 650,000 to 1,000,000 distinct CDR3 sequences, around 34% appearing once. Each donor gave around 9.6 milliliters of peripheral blood. From germline, CDR1 is LGHDT and CDR2 YNNKEL (reference sequence). This CDR3 has 14 residues. The V segment lost 3 bases and the J segment 5 bases; nucleotides outside the gene matches: 4. Overall study findings and caveats: Across the age range, TCR beta diversity per million T cells fell in a roughly linear way.

The material sequenced was blood. This TCR derives from a man between 18 and 29 years old in good health. The chain employs TRBV3-1 and TRBJ2-1, with 7 bases lining up with TRBD2. CDR3 sequence reads: CASSHTSGDNEQFF. DNA for the CDR3: TGTGCCAGCAGCCATACGAGCGGGGACAATGAGCAGTTCTTC.